These 6 T cell receptor beta chains came from one sample sequenced in a study of blood T cell repertoires in COVID-19. Generated by immunoSEQ multiplex PCR, the TCRdb table keeps only in-frame clones and is missing some. The sample consists of roughly 430,000 clones, around nine tenths of them appearing once. Material for sequencing was PBMCs or T cells enriched from blood (not recorded which). These receptors were taken from a woman in her late teens or twenties who had been exposed to COVID-19.

This clone was counted a few times. The genes are TRBV2 and TRBJ1-1; D remains unclear. The CDR3 is 15 amino acids. Germline V gene sequence: CDR1 SNHLY, CDR2 FYNNEI. Between the trimmed V and J ends, which lost 2 bases and 1 base, there was a span of 11 bases. CDR3 DNA: TGTGCCAGCAGTGAATTTTGGGGAGGGAACACTGAAGCTTTCTTT. Translation: CASSEFWGGNTEAFF.

This rearrangement joins TRBV2 to TRBJ2-7, with 7 bases identical to TRBD1. CDR3 length: 13 residues. Germline values: CDR1 SNHLY, CDR2 FYNNEI. Trimming cost V 6 bases and J 0 bases; bases outside gene matches: 2. The CDR3 sequence is CASRGQSSYEQYF. The DNA for the CDR3 is TGTGCCAGCAGGGGACAGAGCTCCTACGAGCAGTACTTC.

With respect to this clone: One end of the junction does not line up with germline, which may come from a read error. The chain has TRBV7-7 and TRBJ1-1; D is unresolved. The length of the CDR3 is 14 residues. Germline V gene lookup returns CDR1 SSHAT and CDR2 FNYEAQ (reference sequence). The CDR3 DNA sequence: TGTGCTAGCAGCCCCTTGACGGGGAACACTGAAGCTTTCTTT. Amino acid sequence: CASSPLTGNTEAFF.

The chain carries TRBV15 and TRBJ2-1; tentatively, D is TRBD2 (6 bases). The CDR3 covers 16 residues. Trimming removed 1 base from V and 6 bases from J, with 16 bases in between. Per germline, CDR1 LNHNV and CDR2 YYDKDF (reference sequence). The CDR3, as DNA: TGTGCCACCAGCAGAGGGTATCCGGGAGAGGGCAATGAGCAGTTCTTC. This encodes CATSRGYPGEGNEQFF.

In regard to this clone: One end of the junction does not line up with germline, which may come from a read error. The chain uses TRBV6-4 and TRBJ2-1, with D perhaps TRBD2 (6 bases). The germline gives CDR1 MRHNA, CDR2 SNTAGT. The CDR3 length is 17 residues. As DNA, the CDR3 is TGTGCCAGCAGTAACTCCTCCTGGGAGGCGTCCTACAATGAGCAGTTCTTC. It yields the protein CASSNSSWEASYNEQFF.

The gene calls are TRBV5-1 and TRBJ2-3, with a weak D call TRBD1 (5 bases). V was pared by 0 bases and J by 6 bases, with 32 bases between. CDR3 size: 21 residues. The germline V gene encodes CDR1 SGHRS and CDR2 YFSETQ. CDR3 sequence reads: CASSLGFPPLWNSYNRDTQYF. The DNA of the CDR3 is TGCGCCAGCAGCTTGGGATTCCCCCCGTTATGGAACAGCTATAACAGGGATACGCAGTATTTT.